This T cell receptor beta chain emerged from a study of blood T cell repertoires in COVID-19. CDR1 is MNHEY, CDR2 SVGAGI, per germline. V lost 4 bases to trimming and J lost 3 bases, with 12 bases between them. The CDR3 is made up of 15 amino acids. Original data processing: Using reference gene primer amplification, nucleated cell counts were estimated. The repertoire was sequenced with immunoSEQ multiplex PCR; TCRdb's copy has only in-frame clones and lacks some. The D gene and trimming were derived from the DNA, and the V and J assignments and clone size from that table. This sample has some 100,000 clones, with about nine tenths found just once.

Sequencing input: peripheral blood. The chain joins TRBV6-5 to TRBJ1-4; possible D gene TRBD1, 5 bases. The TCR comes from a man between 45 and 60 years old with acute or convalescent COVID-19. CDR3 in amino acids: CASSLGFRANEKLFF. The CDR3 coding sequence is TGTGCCAGCAGTTTAGGTTTCAGGGCTAATGAAAAACTGTTTTTT.